These T cell receptor beta chains were read from a single sample in a study of TIL therapy for anti-PD-1-resistant metastatic lung cancer. TCRdb's table, derived via immunoSEQ multiplex PCR, lists solely in-frame clones and lacks some. The table has tens of thousands of clones, 80% to 90% seen once. The material was blood, obtained at baseline. These receptors came from a person aged 25 to 85 with non-small cell lung cancer. The CDR3 runs from the conserved cysteine through the conserved F or W. Expanded clones are given a class, and other clones once, few, many or no size at all.

v_gene	j_gene	len	abundance	CDR3aa
TRBV4-3	TRBJ2-1	16	-	CASSQLAGGRYNEQFF
TRBV6-5	TRBJ1-5	15	-	CASSWTGEGNQPQHF
TRBV30	TRBJ1-5	14	-	CAWSVTRYSQPQHF
TRBV7-9	TRBJ1-1	12	few	CASGAGNTEAFF
TRBV3-1/TRBV3-2	TRBJ2-1	17	-	CASSQVTWDRSYNEQFF
TRBV5-6	TRBJ2-7	16	-	CASSSQTGTGAYEQYF
TRBV5-6	TRBJ1-4	15	-	CASSRPGGLNEKLFF
TRBV6-2/TRBV6-3	TRBJ1-2	16	-	CASSREQGRWVGGYTF
TRBV29-1	TRBJ2-1	13	-	CSVEPGGPNEQFF
TRBV10-3	TRBJ2-3	14	-	CATQTGEVTDTQYF
TRBV24-1	TRBJ2-7	15	-	CATSGGQGALYEQYF
TRBV29-1	TRBJ1-2	12	-	CSAVGQGVGYTF
TRBV12-3/TRBV12-4	TRBJ1-1	10	few	CASSLNPAFF